Listed here are 9 T cell receptor beta chains from one sample, sequenced in a study of response to subunit inactivated influenza vaccine. TCRdb fed the RT-PCR reads into MiXCR, producing one record per CDR3 protein. The sample lists about 780,000 distinct CDR3 sequences, 15% to 20% occurring once. Sequenced material: PBMCs from blood, taken roughly 5 days after vaccination. The receptors stem from a man aged 50-60 years who received an inactivated influenza vaccine.

This clonotype was counted only a few times. The chain employs TRBV20-1 and TRBJ2-5, with 11 bases lining up with TRBD2. V lost 3 bases and J lost 7; bases outside the gene matches: 10. The germline CDR1 and CDR2 sequences are DFQATT and SNEGSKA (reference sequence). CDR3 length: 15 amino acids. The CDR3 nucleotides read TGCAGTGCTAGTTTTGGACTAGCGGGCTCCGGGACCCAGTACTTC. Translated, it gives CSASFGLAGSGTQYF.

V usage is TRBV5-6 and J usage is TRBJ2-5, with D uncertain. The CDR3 consists of 13 residues. Between the trimmed V and J ends, which lost 0 bases and 7 bases, there was a span of 10 bases. Germline V lookup: CDR1 SGHDT, CDR2 YYEEEE. CDR3: CASSLGGSRTQYF. As DNA, the CDR3 is TGTGCCAGCAGCTTGGGGGGTAGCAGGACCCAGTACTTC.

This rearrangement joins TRBV20-1 to TRBJ2-5, with D tentatively TRBD1 or TRBD2 (6 bases each). The CDR3 is made up of 11 amino acids. V was clipped by 6 bases and J by 4 bases, with 9 bases between them. CDR1 and CDR2 (germline): DFQATT, SNEGSKA (reference sequence). CDR3 region: CSAEGGETQYF. CDR3 coding DNA: TGCAGTGCCGAGGGGGGAGAGACCCAGTACTTC.

The table lists this clonotype with many counts. J is TRBJ2-4 and V is TRBV29-1; D gene ambiguous. The CDR3 covers 13 residues. V gave up 4 bases and J gave up 0 bases, with 7 bases separating them. Germline loops: CDR1 SQVTM, CDR2 ANQGSEA. CDR3 protein: CSVGDIAKNIQYF. The CDR3 DNA follows: TGCAGCGTTGGAGACATAGCCAAAAACATTCAGTACTTC. Complete variable domain (other parts from reference TRBV29-1 and TRBJ2-4): SAVISQKPSRDICQRGTSLTIQCQVDSQVTMMFWYRQQPGQSLTLIATANQGSEATYESGFVIDKFPISRPNLTFSTLTVSNMSPEDSSIYLCSVGDIAKNIQYFGAGTRLSVL.

This clonotype was detected once. The chain couples TRBV10-3 to TRBJ2-2; no firm D call. The V gene lost 2 bases and the J gene lost 6 bases, with 10 bases spanning the gap. The germline CDR1 and CDR2 sequences are ENHRY and SYGVKD. This CDR3 has 14 amino acids. CDR3 loop: CAISEGSGSGELFF. CDR3 bases: TGTGCCATCAGTGAGGGCTCCGGGTCCGGGGAGCTGTTTTTT.

This clonotype was observed a few times. V is TRBV5-1 and J is TRBJ2-5; 10 bases align to TRBD1. The CDR3 sequence is 15 residues long. V lost 5 bases and J lost 4; bases outside the gene matches: 8. The germline V gene has CDR1 SGHRS and CDR2 YFSETQ. DNA of the CDR3: TGCGCCAGCAGTTCCGGGACAGGGGAAGGAGAGACCCAGTACTTC. Encoded protein: CASSSGTGEGETQYF.

This clonotype was observed a few times. The chain carries TRBV5-1 and TRBJ1-6; D is uncertain. The CDR3 sequence is 14 residues long. With 0 bases removed from V and 6 bases from J, the gap between germline ends came to 7 bases. The V gene's germline CDR1 is SGHRS and CDR2 YFSETQ. Here the CDR3 reads CASSLEPTNSPLHF. As DNA, the CDR3 is TGCGCCAGCAGCTTGGAGCCGACTAATTCACCCCTCCACTTT.

This clonotype was detected ten times or more. The chain is built from TRBV5-1 and TRBJ2-7; TRBD1 or TRBD2 may be the D gene (6 bases each). This CDR3 spans 15 amino acids. The V end lost 4 bases, the J end lost 5 bases, and 19 bases lay between the germline ends. Germline loops: CDR1 SGHRS, CDR2 YFSETQ. The CDR3 loop is CASSPYRGQIDEQYF. The CDR3 bases are TGCGCCAGCAGCCCCTACCGGGGGCAGATTGACGAGCAGTACTTC.

V is TRBV29-1 and J is TRBJ2-1; TRBD1 agrees at 10 bases. The CDR3 sequence is 15 residues long. The germline V gene encodes CDR1 SQVTM and CDR2 ANQGSEA. After removal of 6 bases from V and 0 bases from J, the junction contained 5 bases not matched to a gene. The CDR3 nucleotides read TGCAGCGTCGGGACAGGGGAAAGCTCCTACAATGAGCAGTTCTTC. Translation: CSVGTGESSYNEQFF.